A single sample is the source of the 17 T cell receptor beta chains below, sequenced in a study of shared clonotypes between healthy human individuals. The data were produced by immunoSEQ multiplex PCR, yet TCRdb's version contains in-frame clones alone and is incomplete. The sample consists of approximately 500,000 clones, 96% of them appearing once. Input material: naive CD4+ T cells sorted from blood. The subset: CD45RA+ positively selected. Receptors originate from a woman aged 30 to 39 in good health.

CDR3 in amino acids: CASSPPSRGSGEQYF. The CDR3 DNA follows: TGTGCCAGCTCACCACCGTCCAGGGGTAGTGGGGAGCAGTACTTC. V is TRBV18 and J is TRBJ2-7; D possibly corresponds to TRBD1 (6 bases). The CDR3 is made up of 15 amino acids. The V end lost 0 bases, the J end lost 7 bases, and 16 bases lay between the germline ends. Germline CDR1 and CDR2: KGHSH and LQKENI.

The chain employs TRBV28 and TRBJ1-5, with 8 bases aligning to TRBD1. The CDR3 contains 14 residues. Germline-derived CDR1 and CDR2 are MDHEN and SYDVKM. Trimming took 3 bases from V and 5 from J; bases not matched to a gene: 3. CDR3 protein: CASSLDRADQPQHF. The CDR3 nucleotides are TGTGCCAGCAGTTTGGACAGGGCGGATCAGCCCCAGCATTTT.

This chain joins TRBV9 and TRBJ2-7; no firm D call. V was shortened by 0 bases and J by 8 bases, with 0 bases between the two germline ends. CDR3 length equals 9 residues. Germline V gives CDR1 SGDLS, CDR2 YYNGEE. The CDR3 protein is CASSVEQYF. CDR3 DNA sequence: TGTGCCAGCAGCGTAGAGCAGTACTTC.

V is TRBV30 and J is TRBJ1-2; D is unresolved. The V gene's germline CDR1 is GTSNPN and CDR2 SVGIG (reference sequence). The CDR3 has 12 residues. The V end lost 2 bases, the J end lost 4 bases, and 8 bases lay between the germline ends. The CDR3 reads CAWSRGSYGYTF. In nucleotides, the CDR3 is TGTGCCTGGAGTCGAGGCTCCTATGGCTACACCTTC.

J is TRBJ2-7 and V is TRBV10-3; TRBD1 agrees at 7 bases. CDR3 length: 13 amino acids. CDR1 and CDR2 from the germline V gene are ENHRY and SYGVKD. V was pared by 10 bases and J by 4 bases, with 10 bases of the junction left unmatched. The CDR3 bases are TGTGCCACCGCCGGGACAGAGAAATACGAGCAGTACTTC. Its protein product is CATAGTEKYEQYF.

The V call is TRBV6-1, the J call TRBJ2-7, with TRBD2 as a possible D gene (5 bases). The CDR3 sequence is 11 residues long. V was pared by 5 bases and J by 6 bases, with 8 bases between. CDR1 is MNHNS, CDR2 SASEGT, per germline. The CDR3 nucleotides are TGTGCCAGCAGTTACGGGGTCGAGCAGTACTTC. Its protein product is CASSYGVEQYF.

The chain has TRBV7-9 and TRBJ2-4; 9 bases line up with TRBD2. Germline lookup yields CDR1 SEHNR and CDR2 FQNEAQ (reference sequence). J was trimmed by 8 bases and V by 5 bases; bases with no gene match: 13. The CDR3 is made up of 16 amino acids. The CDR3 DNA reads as TGTGCCAGCAGCCCCGAAGGTAGCGGGAGTAACTACATTCAGTACTTC. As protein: CASSPEGSGSNYIQYF.

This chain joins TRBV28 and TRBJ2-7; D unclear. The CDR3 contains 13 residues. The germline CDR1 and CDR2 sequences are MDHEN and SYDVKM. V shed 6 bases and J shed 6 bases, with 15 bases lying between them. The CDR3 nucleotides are TGTGCCAGCAGCCTCGGGCCAGTCGGCGAGCAGTACTTC. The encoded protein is CASSLGPVGEQYF.

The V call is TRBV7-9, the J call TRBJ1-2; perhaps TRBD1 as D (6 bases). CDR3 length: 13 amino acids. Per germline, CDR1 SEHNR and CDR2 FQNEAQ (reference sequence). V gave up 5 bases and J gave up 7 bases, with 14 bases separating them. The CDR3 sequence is CASSQGQTGGYTF. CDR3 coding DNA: TGTGCCAGCAGCCAAGGACAGACTGGTGGCTACACCTTC.

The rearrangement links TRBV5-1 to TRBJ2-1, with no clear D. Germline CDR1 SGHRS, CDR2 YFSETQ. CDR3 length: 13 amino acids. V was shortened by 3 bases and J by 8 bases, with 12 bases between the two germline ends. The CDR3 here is CASSSPERYEQFF. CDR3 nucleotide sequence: TGCGCCAGCAGCTCCCCCGAGAGGTATGAGCAGTTCTTC.

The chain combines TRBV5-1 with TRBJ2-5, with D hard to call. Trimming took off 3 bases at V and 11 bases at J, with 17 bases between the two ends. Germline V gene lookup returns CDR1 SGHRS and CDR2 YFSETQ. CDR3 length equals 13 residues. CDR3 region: CASSSLDGSEQYF. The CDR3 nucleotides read TGCGCCAGCAGCTCCCTAGACGGGTCAGAGCAGTACTTC.

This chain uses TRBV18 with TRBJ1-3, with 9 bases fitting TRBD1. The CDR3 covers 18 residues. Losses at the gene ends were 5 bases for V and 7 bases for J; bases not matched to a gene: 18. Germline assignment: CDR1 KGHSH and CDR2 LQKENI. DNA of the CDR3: TGTGCCAGCTCATCAGCCGGGACAGGGTCCTTGGGGGCGAACACCATATATTTT. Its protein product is CASSSAGTGSLGANTIYF.

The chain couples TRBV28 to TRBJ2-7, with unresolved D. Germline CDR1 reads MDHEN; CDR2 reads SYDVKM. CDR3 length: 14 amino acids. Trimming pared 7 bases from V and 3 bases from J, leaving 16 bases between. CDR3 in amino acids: CASTQWAESYEQYF. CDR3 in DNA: TGTGCCAGCACCCAGTGGGCGGAAAGCTACGAGCAGTACTTC.

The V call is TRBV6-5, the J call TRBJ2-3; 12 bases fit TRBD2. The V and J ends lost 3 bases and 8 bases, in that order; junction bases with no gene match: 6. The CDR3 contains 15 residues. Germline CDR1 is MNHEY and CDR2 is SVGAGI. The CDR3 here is CASSYTSGRSGTQYF. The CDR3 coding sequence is TGTGCCAGCAGTTATACTAGCGGGAGGTCGGGTACGCAGTATTTT.

The CDR3 loop is CASSLASGSSYNEQFF. CDR3 nucleotide sequence: TGTGCCAGCAGCTTAGCCAGCGGGAGCTCCTACAATGAGCAGTTCTTC. This rearrangement joins TRBV7-2 to TRBJ2-1; TRBD2 matches at 8 bases. Germline V gene sequence: CDR1 SGHTA, CDR2 FQGNSA. The CDR3 sequence is 16 residues long. Trimming removed 0 bases from V and 0 bases from J; junction bases left unmatched: 1.

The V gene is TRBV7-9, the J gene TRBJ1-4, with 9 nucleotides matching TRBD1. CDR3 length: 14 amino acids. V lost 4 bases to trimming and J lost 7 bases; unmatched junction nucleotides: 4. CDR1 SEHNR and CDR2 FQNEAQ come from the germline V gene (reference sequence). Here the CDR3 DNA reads TGTGCCAGCAGCTATACAGGGGGCGTTGAAAAACTGTTTTTT. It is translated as CASSYTGGVEKLFF. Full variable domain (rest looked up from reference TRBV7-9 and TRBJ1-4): DTGVSQNPRHKITKRGQNVTFRCDPISEHNRLYWYRQTLGQGPEFLTYFQNEAQLEKSRLLSDRFSAERPKGSFSTLEIQRTEQGDSAMYLCASSYTGGVEKLFFGSGTQLSVL.

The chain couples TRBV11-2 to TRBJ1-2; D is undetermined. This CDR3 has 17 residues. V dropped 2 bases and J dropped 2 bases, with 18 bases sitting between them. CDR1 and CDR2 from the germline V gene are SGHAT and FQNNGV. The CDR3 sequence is CASSLTARRRSNYGYTF. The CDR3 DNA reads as TGTGCCAGCAGCTTAACGGCGAGGAGGAGGTCGAACTATGGCTACACCTTC.